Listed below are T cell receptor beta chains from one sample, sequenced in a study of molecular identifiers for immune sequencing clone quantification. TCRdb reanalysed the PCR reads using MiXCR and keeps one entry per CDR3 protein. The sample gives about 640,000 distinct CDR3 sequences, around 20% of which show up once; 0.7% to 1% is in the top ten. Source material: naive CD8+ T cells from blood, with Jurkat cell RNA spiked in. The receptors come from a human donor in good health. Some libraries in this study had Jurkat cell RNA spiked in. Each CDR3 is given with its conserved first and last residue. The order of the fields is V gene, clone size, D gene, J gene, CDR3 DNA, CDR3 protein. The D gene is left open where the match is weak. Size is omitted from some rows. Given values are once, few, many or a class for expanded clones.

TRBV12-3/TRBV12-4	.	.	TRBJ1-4	TGTGCCAGCAGGTCTACAGGTGCATCTAATGAAAAACTGTTTTTT	CASRSTGASNEKLFF
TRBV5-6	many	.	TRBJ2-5	TGTGCCAGCAGCTCCGGGACGGCCGTTGAGACCCAGTACTTC	CASSSGTAVETQYF
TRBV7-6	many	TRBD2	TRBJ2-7	TGTGCCAGCAGCTTGGAAGCGGGGGCCCGCCACGAGCAGTACTTC	CASSLEAGARHEQYF
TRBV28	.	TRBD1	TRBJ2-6	TGTGCCAGCAGTCGGACCTCCGGGACAGGGGCTCTTTGGGCCAACGTCCTGACTTTC	CASSRTSGTGALWANVLTF
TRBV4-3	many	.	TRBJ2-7	TGCGCCAGCAGCCAAGATACGGGATCAGCCTACGAGCAGTACTTC	CASSQDTGSAYEQYF
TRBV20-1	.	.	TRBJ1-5	TGCAGTGCTAGAGATCCAAGGGAGGTCCCCAATAGCAATCAGCCCCAGCATTTT	CSARDPREVPNSNQPQHF
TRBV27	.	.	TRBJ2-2	TGTGCCAGCAGTTTATCTAGGAGGGGGGACACCGGGGAGCTGTTTTTT	CASSLSRRGDTGELFF
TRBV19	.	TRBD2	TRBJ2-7	TGTGCCAGTAGTATTGGGGAGGGTTTGGAGCAGTACTTC	CASSIGEGLEQYF
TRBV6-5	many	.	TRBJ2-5	TGTGCCAGCAGTAGGACGGTAATACAAGAGACCCAGTACTTC	CASSRTVIQETQYF
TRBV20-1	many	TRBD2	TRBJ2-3	TGCAGTGCTAGAGAAGCATTCCTAGCGGAAAATACAGATACGCAGTATTTT	CSAREAFLAENTDTQYF
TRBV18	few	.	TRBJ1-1	TGTGCCAGCTCACAGGGGTATAACACTGAAGCTTTCTTT	CASSQGYNTEAFF
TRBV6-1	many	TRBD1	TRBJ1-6	TGTGCCACCCACAGGGGAAATTCACCCCTCCACTTT	CATHRGNSPLHF
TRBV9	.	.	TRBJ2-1	TGTGCCAGCAGCATTCCGCAGGGACCCCAGTTCTTC	CASSIPQGPQFF
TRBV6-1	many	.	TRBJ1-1	TGTGCCAGCAGTGAAATAGGGACTGAAGCTTTCTTT	CASSEIGTEAFF
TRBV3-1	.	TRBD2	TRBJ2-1	TGTGCCAGCAGCCAAGGGACTAGCGGGAGTACCTACAATGAGCAGTTCTTC	CASSQGTSGSTYNEQFF
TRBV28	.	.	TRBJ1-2	TGTGCCAGCAGTTTTCGCGTAGACAGGAGTATTTCCTATGGCTACACCTTC	CASSFRVDRSISYGYTF
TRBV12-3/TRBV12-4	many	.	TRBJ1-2	TGTGCCAGCAGCGGAGACGTTGTCTATGGCTACACCTTC	CASSGDVVYGYTF
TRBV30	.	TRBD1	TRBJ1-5	TGTGCCTGGGCCGGGACAGGGAGTCAGCCCCAGCATTTT	CAWAGTGSQPQHF
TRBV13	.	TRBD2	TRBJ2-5	TGTGCCAGCAGCTTCCTCGGGACTACGTCCGAGACCCAGTACTTC	CASSFLGTTSETQYF
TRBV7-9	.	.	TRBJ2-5	TGTGCCAGCAGCTTGGGGGGGGGGGGCCCTCAAGAGACCCAGTACTTC	CASSLGGGGPQETQYF
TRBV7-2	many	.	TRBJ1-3	TGTGCCAGCACCCTAATAGGGGCCTTGAACACCATATATTTT	CASTLIGALNTIYF
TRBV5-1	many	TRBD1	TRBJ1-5	TGCGCCAGCAGCTTGGCCGGGACAGGCATAAATCAGCCCCAGCATTTT	CASSLAGTGINQPQHF
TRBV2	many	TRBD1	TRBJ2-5	TGTGCCAGCAGAGAGGGACAGTTGAGCCAAGAGACCCAGTACTTC	CASREGQLSQETQYF
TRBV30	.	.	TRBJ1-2	TGTGCCTGGGCGCTAAATGGCTACACCTTC	CAWALNGYTF
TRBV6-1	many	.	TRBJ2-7	TGTGCCAGCAGCCCCCCTTGGACAGAAGCCTACGAGCAGTACTTC	CASSPPWTEAYEQYF
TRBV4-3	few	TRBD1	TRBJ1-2	TGCGCCAGCAGCCAAGATCGGGGGACAGGGGTGAACTATGGCTACACCTTC	CASSQDRGTGVNYGYTF
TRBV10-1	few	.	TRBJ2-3	TGCGCCAGCAGTGCCGCAGGAAAGTCCACAGATACGCAGTATTTT	CASSAAGKSTDTQYF
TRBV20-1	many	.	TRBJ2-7	TGCAGTGCTAGACCGACTAGTACCAGTTGGGAGCAGTACTTC	CSARPTSTSWEQYF
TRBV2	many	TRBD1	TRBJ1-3	TGTGCCAATTTCGACAGGGAAGGCCGAAACACCATATATTTT	CANFDREGRNTIYF
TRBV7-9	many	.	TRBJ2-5	TGTGCCAGCAGCGCTCCAGGGGGGCAAGAGACCCAGTACTTC	CASSAPGGQETQYF
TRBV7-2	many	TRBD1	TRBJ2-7	TGTGCCAGCAGCTCCGGACAGGGCTCCTACGAGCAGTACTTC	CASSSGQGSYEQYF
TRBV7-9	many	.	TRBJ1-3	TGTGCCAGCAGCTTCGCGGGCTCTGGAAACACCATATATTTT	CASSFAGSGNTIYF
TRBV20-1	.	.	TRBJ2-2	TGCAGTGCTAGAGCGGGGGTGACCGGGGAGCTGTTTTTT	CSARAGVTGELFF
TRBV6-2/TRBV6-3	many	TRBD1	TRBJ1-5	TGTGCCAGCAGTTATCCCCACGGGACAGGAGCGTCTCGACTAGGGAATCAGCCCCAGCATTTT	CASSYPHGTGASRLGNQPQHF
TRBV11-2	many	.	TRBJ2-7	TGTGCCAGCAGCTTAGCCCGCTCTTACGAGCAGTACTTC	CASSLARSYEQYF
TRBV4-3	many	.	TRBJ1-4	TGCGCCAGCAGCCATCTTGCAACTAATGAAAAACTGTTTTTT	CASSHLATNEKLFF
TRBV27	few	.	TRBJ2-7	TGTGCCAGCGGGGGGGGCGGCCACGAGCAGTACTTC	CASGGGGHEQYF
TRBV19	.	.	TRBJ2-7	TGTGCCAGTAGTACGCCGATTGACAGTGACTACGAGCAGTACTTC	CASSTPIDSDYEQYF
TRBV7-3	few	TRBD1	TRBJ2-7	TGTGCCAGCAGCTTCGAGACAGGGCCTTACGAGCAGTACTTC	CASSFETGPYEQYF
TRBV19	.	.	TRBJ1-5	TGTGCCAGTAGTATTCCAGGGTCGTTTCAGCCCCAGCATTTT	CASSIPGSFQPQHF
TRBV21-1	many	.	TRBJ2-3	TGTGCCAGCAGCAAAGCGTTTAGGGGGTTCGCAGATACGCAGTATTTT	CASSKAFRGFADTQYF
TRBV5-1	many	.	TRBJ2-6	TGCGCCAGCAGCTTGGACAGTCCCTTTATCCTTTCTGGGGCCAACGTCCTGACTTTC	CASSLDSPFILSGANVLTF
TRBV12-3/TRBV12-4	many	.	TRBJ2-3	TGTGCCAGCAGTTTAGTCGGATCCTTAGGCACAGATACGCAGTATTTT	CASSLVGSLGTDTQYF
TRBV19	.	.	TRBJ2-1	TGTGCCAGTAGTGTCGGGGGACGGGGCTCCTACAATGAGCGGTTCTTC	CASSVGGRGSYNERFF
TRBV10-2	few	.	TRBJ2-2	TGCGCCAGCAGTGAGTCATCAGTGATGAGCACCGGGGAGCTGTTTTTT	CASSESSVMSTGELFF
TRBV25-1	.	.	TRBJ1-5	TGTGCCAGCAGTGAGGGCGATACAGTTTTCAATCAGCCCCAGCATTTT	CASSEGDTVFNQPQHF
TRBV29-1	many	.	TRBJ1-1	TGCAGCGTTTATGCGGACACTGAAGCTTTCTTT	CSVYADTEAFF
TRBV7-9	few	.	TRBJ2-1	TGTGCCAGCAGCGGCGGCGGAGGGCCGTTAGCTGAGCAGTTCTTC	CASSGGGGPLAEQFF
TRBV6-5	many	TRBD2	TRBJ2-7	TGTGCCAGCAGTTATGGGACTAGCGGGAGGGGAGAGCAGTACTTC	CASSYGTSGRGEQYF
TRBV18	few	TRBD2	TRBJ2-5	TGTGCCAGCTCGCCCCGCGGACTAGCGGGAGGGCCTCAAGAGACCCAGTACTTC	CASSPRGLAGGPQETQYF
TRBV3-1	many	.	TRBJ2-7	TGTGCCAGCAGCCCGATGGGGTCCTACGAGCAGTACTTC	CASSPMGSYEQYF